This T cell receptor beta chain was sequenced in a study of T cell repertoires in cytomegalovirus infection. For the study at large: CMV infection plus the matching HLA type was flagged by public TCR beta signatures.

This CDR3 has 15 amino acids. V was trimmed by 0 bases and J by 10 bases, leaving 13 bases between them. Germline V gene data show CDR1 as MNHEY and CDR2 as SVGAGI. Via MiXCR, TCRdb re-called the reads, giving one row per CDR3 protein. The sample has 400,000 to 550,000 distinct CDR3 sequences; about 11% are singletons. The sample holds many counts of this clonotype. The V gene is TRBV6-5, the J gene TRBJ1-6; D is perhaps TRBD1 (6 bases). The sequence was obtained from a human donor in good health (CMV status not recorded). Some clones in this sample may be carry-over from other donors' samples. The sequenced material came from PBMCs. Here the CDR3 reads CASSYSNTGLSPLHF. CDR3 DNA: TGTGCCAGCAGTTACTCGAACACAGGGCTCTCACCCCTCCACTTT.